The source of this T cell receptor (beta chain) is a study of T cells in women clearing cervical HPV infection. Study at large: With HLA typing for only a few women, HLA confounding remains possible.

In regard to this clone: The CDR3 extends 3 residues past the end of the read, so its final part is completed from the germline J gene.

With V trimmed by 4 bases and J by 1 base, 7 bases remained unmatched. Germline CDR1 reads LGHNA; CDR2 reads YNFKEQ. CDR3 length equals 17 residues. Profiled with immunoSEQ multiplex PCR; TCRdb holds only in-frame clones, not every one. Its table records around 30,000 clones. The TCR originated in a woman aged 18 to 75 with a cervical HPV16 infection that either progressed to CIN3+ or cleared (not recorded which). The chain is built from TRBV4-2 and TRBJ2-2, with 9 bases aligning to TRBD1. The source material was blood buffy coat. CDR3 bases read: TGTGCCAGCAGCCTATTCGACAGGGGGATGAACACCGGGGAG. Amino acids: CASSLFDRGMNTGE. The full CDR3 protein is CASSLFDRGMNTGELFF.